A single sample is the source of the 4 T cell receptor beta chains below, sequenced in a study of blood T cell repertoires in COVID-19. This table comes from immunoSEQ multiplex PCR, and its TCRdb copy is limited to in-frame clones, with some not included. The table lists some 50,000 clones, around 87% of them singletons, with 15% to 20% in the top ten. Sequencing was performed on peripheral blood. These receptor sequences come from a human donor in a cohort sampled during active COVID-19.

This chain connects TRBV6-2 or TRBV6-3 to TRBJ1-1, with D hard to call. Germline V gene lookup returns CDR1 MNHEY and CDR2 SVGEGT. The ends were cut back, 5 bases at V and 4 bases at J, with 14 bases in the middle. This CDR3 has 14 residues. CDR3 coding DNA: TGTGCCAGCAGTGTACGGGGTGGTATCACTGAAGCTTTCTTT. Translation: CASSVRGGITEAFF.

This clone has a single count. V usage is TRBV6-2 or TRBV6-3 and J usage is TRBJ2-1; 10 positions match TRBD2. CDR3 size: 17 residues. Trimming cost V 2 bases and J 1 base; bases outside gene matches: 5. Germline values: CDR1 MNHEY, CDR2 SVGEGT. DNA for the CDR3: TGTGCCAGCAGTTACACGTGGACTAGCGGTTCCTACAATGAGCAGTTCTTC. Its translation is CASSYTWTSGSYNEQFF.

This clone was seen only once. The gene calls are TRBV9 and TRBJ2-1, with 7 bases aligning to TRBD1. Trimming cost V 3 bases and J 3 bases; bases outside gene matches: 6. Germline CDR1 SGDLS, CDR2 YYNGEE. This CDR3 is built from 15 residues. CDR3 DNA sequence: TGTGCCAGCAGCGCGTCCGGGACAGACTACAATGAGCAGTTCTTC. This gives the protein CASSASGTDYNEQFF.

The V gene is TRBV6-6, the J gene TRBJ2-5; TRBD2 agrees at 8 bases. Losses at the gene ends were 5 bases for V and 4 bases for J; bases not matched to a gene: 18. CDR1 and CDR2 from the germline V gene are MNHNY and SVGAGI (reference sequence). The CDR3 consists of 18 residues. The CDR3 sequence is CASSHPPQVSGGVETQYF. Written as DNA, the CDR3 is TGTGCCAGCAGTCACCCGCCCCAAGTAAGCGGGGGAGTAGAGACCCAGTACTTC.